The present T cell receptor beta chain was sequenced within a study of CD8+CD57+ T cells in acquired aplastic anemia. Across the study: CD4+ and CD8+ cells, once sorted, gave DNA averaging roughly 3.2 ug. Study-level points and caveats: Fewer than 35 sequences, all CD8+ CDR3, were shared between patients and controls.

CDR1 is SNHLY and CDR2 is FYNNEI in the germline V gene. This CDR3 spans 13 amino acids. Patients chosen for sequencing had shown CD8+CD57+ cell expansion by flow cytometry. Each patient had severe acquired aplastic anemia. Patients were therapy-naive when their blood was sampled. The table lists this clonotype with a few counts. Its antigen is unidentified. An end of the junction differs from the germline gene, which may be a read error. Both TCR beta VDJ combination and CDR3 sequence profiling were carried out. Genomic DNA was the template for this profiling. TCRdb reanalysed the reads using MiXCR and keeps one entry per CDR3 protein. This table holds around 430,000 distinct CDR3 sequences, more than 25% found once.

Sequenced sample: sorted CD4+, CD8+, or CD8+CD57+ T cells (not recorded which) from PBMCs. The TCR originated in a human donor with aplastic anemia. This chain uses TRBV2 with TRBJ2-5, with D uncertain. The CDR3 loop is CASSISRQEIQYF. The CDR3 nucleotides read TGTGCCAGCAGCATATCTAGGCAAGAGATCCAGTACTTC.